These T cell receptor beta chains were read from a single sample in a study of T cell clonotyping in hematopoietic cell transplantation. Only in-frame clones appear in the TCRdb table, and some are missing; sequencing was by immunoSEQ multiplex PCR. The sample holds roughly 23,000 clones, under 90% seen once. The source material was peripheral blood mononuclear cells, sampled before stem cell transplant. These receptors were obtained from a man aged 18 to 29 with biphenotypic leukemia. Some clones in this sample may be carry-over from other donors' samples. The CDR3 runs from the conserved cysteine through the conserved F or W. D genes are given only for firm matches. The size of a clone is reported for some rows only, either as once, few or many, or as a class for expanded clones.

J gene	clone size	D gene	V gene	CDR3 DNA	CDR3 protein
TRBJ2-2	.	.	TRBV10-1	TGCGCCAGCAGGGACAGTAACACCGGGGAGCTGTTTTTT	CASRDSNTGELFF
TRBJ2-3	.	TRBD2	TRBV5-5	TGTGCCAGCAGCACCCGGCGGGGGGAGGCAGATACGCAGTATTTT	CASSTRRGEADTQYF
TRBJ2-5	.	.	TRBV10-3	TGTGCCACTGGACCCGGCGGGCAAGAGACCCAGTACTTC	CATGPGGQETQYF
TRBJ1-1	.	.	TRBV11-2	TGTGCCAGCCGACAGGTATTATTCAACACTGAAGCTTTCTTT	CASRQVLFNTEAFF
TRBJ2-7	once	TRBD2	TRBV19	TGTGCCAGTAGTATGGGACTAGCGGGAGCGGGGGAGCAGTACTTC	CASSMGLAGAGEQYF
TRBJ2-7	.	.	TRBV5-1	TGCGCCAGCAGCTTGGGGGACGGGAACTCCTACGAGCAGTACTTC	CASSLGDGNSYEQYF
TRBJ2-3	.	TRBD2	TRBV10-3	TGCGCTCACGGGGCGGGAGTCACAGATACGCAGTATTTT	CAHGAGVTDTQYF
TRBJ2-5	.	TRBD2	TRBV19	TGTGCCAGTAGTATGCGGGAGCAACAAGAGACCCAGTACTTC	CASSMREQQETQYF
TRBJ1-1	.	.	TRBV27	TGTGCCAGCAGTTCGGTAGGATCAAGGACTGAAGCTTTCTTT	CASSSVGSRTEAFF
TRBJ2-7	.	TRBD1	TRBV6-5	TGTGCCAGCAGTTACTCACGGACAGGGGCCTACGAGCAGTACTTC	CASSYSRTGAYEQYF
TRBJ1-2	.	.	TRBV5-8	TGTGCCAGCAGCATCAGGAACTATGGCTACACCTTC	CASSIRNYGYTF
TRBJ2-7	.	TRBD1	TRBV29-1	TGCAGCGTTCTGCCCTGGACAGGCTCTCGCGAGCAGTACTTC	CSVLPWTGSREQYF
TRBJ1-1	.	.	TRBV18	TGTGCCAGCTCGGGGGTTTTGGACACTGAAGCTTTCTTT	CASSGVLDTEAFF
TRBJ2-2	.	TRBD2	TRBV5-1	TGCGCCAGCGGGAGCGGGGCTCTCGGGGAGCTGTTTTTT	CASGSGALGELFF
TRBJ2-4	.	.	TRBV29-1	TGCAGCGCGGGCCAGGGTGAGGGACGGTACTTC	CSAGQGEGRYF
TRBJ1-1	.	TRBD1	TRBV6-5	TGTGCCAGCAGTAATCCAGGGGGCCTGAACACTGAAGCTTTCTTT	CASSNPGGLNTEAFF
TRBJ1-1	once	TRBD1	TRBV6-6	TGTGCCAGCAGCCCCGGCAGGGGGCTGACTGAAGCTTTCTTT	CASSPGRGLTEAFF
TRBJ2-5	.	.	TRBV6-6	TGTGCCCGCCTTTGTCACGCCTGGGAGACCCAGTACTTC	CARLCHAWETQYF
TRBJ2-1	.	.	TRBV6-5	TGTGCCAGCAGTTACTCCCCTAGACGGGTGCTGGATGAGCAGTTCTTC	CASSYSPRRVLDEQFF
TRBJ2-1	.	TRBD1	TRBV7-9	TGTGCCCTATCGAGGGGGCCCTACAATGAGCAGTTCTTC	CALSRGPYNEQFF
TRBJ2-5	.	.	TRBV2	TGTGCCAGCAGGCAAAGGGAAGAGACCCAGTACTTC	CASRQREETQYF
TRBJ1-2	.	.	TRBV29-1	TGCAGCGTTGGACAGCGTAACTATGGCTACACCTTC	CSVGQRNYGYTF
TRBJ2-5	.	.	TRBV4-3	TGCGCCAGCAGCCAAGAAGCGGACGGCGGATGGGAGACCCAGTACTTC	CASSQEADGGWETQYF
TRBJ1-1	.	.	TRBV7-9	TGTGCCAGCAGGAGGGGGGGGACTGAAGCTTTCTTT	CASRRGGTEAFF
TRBJ1-4	.	TRBD1	TRBV7-9	TGTGCCAGCAGCCATCCCTGGCAGGGGGGGGAAAAACTGTTTTTT	CASSHPWQGGEKLFF
TRBJ2-6	few	TRBD1	TRBV19	TGTGCCAGTAGTATGGCCGGTTTGGGACGAACAGGGGCTGGGGCCAACGTCCTGACTTTC	CASSMAGLGRTGAGANVLTF
TRBJ1-1	once	.	TRBV9	TGTGCCAGCTCCCGACTGGAAAACACTGAAGCTTTCTTT	CASSRLENTEAFF
TRBJ2-3	.	TRBD2	TRBV29-1	TGCAGCGTGTCACTAGCGGAGACAGATACGCAGTATTTT	CSVSLAETDTQYF
TRBJ1-1	.	TRBD1	TRBV6-5	TGTGCCAGCAGTTACGGCAGGGGGGATATGAACACTGAAGCTTTCTTT	CASSYGRGDMNTEAFF
TRBJ1-1	.	.	TRBV7-9	TGTGCCAGCAGCCCGACGATCCAACTGACAGAGGAAGCTTTCTTT	CASSPTIQLTEEAFF
TRBJ2-1	.	TRBD2	TRBV4-1	TGCGCCAGCAGCCAAGGGCTAGCGGGGTTTAGGTCCTACAATGAGCAGTTCTTC	CASSQGLAGFRSYNEQFF
TRBJ1-5	.	TRBD1	TRBV19	TGTGCCAGTAGTCGCTCTCGCCCGGGACAGCTTATGAATCAGCCCCAGCATTTT	CASSRSRPGQLMNQPQHF
TRBJ1-3	.	.	TRBV7-3	TGTGCCAGCAGCTTACCGGGACTCCTTAATGGCAAGTCTGGAAACACCATATATTTT	CASSLPGLLNGKSGNTIYF
TRBJ2-7	.	TRBD2	TRBV11-2	TGTGCCAGCAGCTTAGGGCTAGCGGGAGTGGAAACCTACGAGCAGTACTTC	CASSLGLAGVETYEQYF
TRBJ2-5	few	TRBD2	TRBV14	TGTGCCAGCAGCCTCGTGTCCCCTAGCGGGAGTGGAGAGACCCAGTACTTC	CASSLVSPSGSGETQYF
TRBJ1-1	.	.	TRBV29-1	TGCAGCGTTGTGCGGGATAACACTGAAGCTTTCTTT	CSVVRDNTEAFF
TRBJ2-1	.	.	TRBV5-5	TGTGCCAGCAGCTTCCAGGTTGATGAGCAGTTCTTC	CASSFQVDEQFF
TRBJ1-4	.	.	TRBV5-1	TGCGCCAGCAGCCCCTTAGGAGAAAAACTGTTTTTT	CASSPLGEKLFF
TRBJ2-7	.	.	TRBV19	TGTGCCAGTAGCTCGGGTTACGAGCAGTACTTC	CASSSGYEQYF
TRBJ1-2	.	TRBD1	TRBV7-9	TGTGCCAGCAGCCTACAGGGGCCTTCGGGAGGCTACACCTTC	CASSLQGPSGGYTF
TRBJ2-5	once	TRBD1	TRBV2	TGTGCCAGCTCCCCCAGGGGGCTGAAGAAAGGGGAGACCCAGTACTTC	CASSPRGLKKGETQYF
TRBJ2-7	.	TRBD2	TRBV5-1	TGCGCCGGGGGGACTAGCGGGAGCTACGAGCAGTACTTC	CAGGTSGSYEQYF
TRBJ1-1	.	.	TRBV10-3	TGTGCCACGGCACTTAGGGACACTGAAGCTTTCTTT	CATALRDTEAFF
TRBJ1-5	.	TRBD1	TRBV6-5	TGTGCCAGCAGTCGTCCAGGGGGTCCCCAGCATTTT	CASSRPGGPQHF
TRBJ1-1	.	TRBD1	TRBV4-3	TGCGCCAGCAGCCGATCGTCGGGACAGCTCACTGAAGCTTTCTTT	CASSRSSGQLTEAFF
TRBJ2-5	.	.	TRBV2	TGTGCCAGCAGTGTTGATAACGGGAGTGGAGAGACCCAGTACTTC	CASSVDNGSGETQYF
TRBJ2-2	.	.	TRBV28	TGTGCCCTGCAGGGGAACACCGGGGAGCTGTTTTTT	CALQGNTGELFF
TRBJ1-2	.	.	TRBV6-5	TGTGCCAGCAGTTACTCTAGCAACCCAGAGAGCGGCTACACCTTC	CASSYSSNPESGYTF
TRBJ2-2	.	TRBD1	TRBV10-3	TGTGCCATCAGCGCAGAGGGGACAGGTTTTCACGGGGAGCTGTTTTTT	CAISAEGTGFHGELFF
TRBJ1-1	.	TRBD1	TRBV7-9	TGTGCCAGCAGCACGGGACAGAGAGGGGTCACTGAAGCTTTCTTT	CASSTGQRGVTEAFF
TRBJ2-1	.	.	TRBV5-1	TGCGCCAGCAGCTTCGGGTTTGTGACCTACAATGAGCAGTTCTTC	CASSFGFVTYNEQFF
TRBJ1-6	.	TRBD1	TRBV23-1	TGCGCCAGCAGTCCAGGTGGACAGGGACTTGTCCTCCACTTT	CASSPGGQGLVLHF
TRBJ1-5	few	.	TRBV19	TGTGCCAGTATGATAGGGGAGGGCAATCAGCCCCAGCATTTT	CASMIGEGNQPQHF
TRBJ2-5	.	TRBD1	TRBV5-1	TGCGCCAGCAGCTTAGGACAGGGGGGGGAGACCCAGTACTTC	CASSLGQGGETQYF
TRBJ1-5	.	.	TRBV19	TGTGCCACTAAGGCCAGTCAGAGCAATCAGCCCCAGCATTTT	CATKASQSNQPQHF
TRBJ1-2	.	.	TRBV30	TGTGCCTGGAGTGTACTAGGGGTTAACTATGGCTACACCTTC	CAWSVLGVNYGYTF